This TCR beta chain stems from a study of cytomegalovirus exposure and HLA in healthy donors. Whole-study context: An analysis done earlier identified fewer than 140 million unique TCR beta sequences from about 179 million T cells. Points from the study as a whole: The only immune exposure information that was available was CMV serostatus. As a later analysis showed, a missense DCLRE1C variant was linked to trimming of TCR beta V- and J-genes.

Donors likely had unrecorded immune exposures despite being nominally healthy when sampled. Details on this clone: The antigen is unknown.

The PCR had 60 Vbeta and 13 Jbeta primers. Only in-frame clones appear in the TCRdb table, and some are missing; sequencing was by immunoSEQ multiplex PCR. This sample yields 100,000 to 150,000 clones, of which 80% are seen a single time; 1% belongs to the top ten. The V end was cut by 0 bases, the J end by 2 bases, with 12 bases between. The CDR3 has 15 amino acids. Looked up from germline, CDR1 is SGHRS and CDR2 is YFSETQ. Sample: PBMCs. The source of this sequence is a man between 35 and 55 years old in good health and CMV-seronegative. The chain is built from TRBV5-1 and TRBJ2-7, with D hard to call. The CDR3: CASSLDGSRTYEQYF. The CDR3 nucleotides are TGCGCCAGCAGCTTGGATGGGTCGAGGACCTACGAGCAGTACTTC.